This T cell receptor beta chain was recorded in a study of blood T cell repertoires in COVID-19. This clone was picked up a small number of times. As originally analysed: Amplified reference gene primers provided the basis for estimating nucleated cell counts. Here immunoSEQ multiplex PCR was the method, and the copy in TCRdb shows in-frame clones only, minus some. V and J calls and clone size are copied from that table; D and trimming were computed from the DNA. The table shows around 200,000 clones, with 84% occurring only once. The specimen sequenced was peripheral blood. This TCR was recovered from a young man with active or convalescent COVID-19.

The CDR3 is CATSDAPGQGLDEQYF. CDR3 DNA: TGTGCCACCAGTGATGCGCCGGGACAGGGACTGGACGAGCAGTACTTC. The V and J genes are TRBV24-1 and TRBJ2-7; 9 bases are a match to TRBD1. Trimming removed 3 bases from V and 5 bases from J; junction bases left unmatched: 10. This CDR3 region has 16 residues. Germline V CDR1 and CDR2: KGHDR, SFDVKD.